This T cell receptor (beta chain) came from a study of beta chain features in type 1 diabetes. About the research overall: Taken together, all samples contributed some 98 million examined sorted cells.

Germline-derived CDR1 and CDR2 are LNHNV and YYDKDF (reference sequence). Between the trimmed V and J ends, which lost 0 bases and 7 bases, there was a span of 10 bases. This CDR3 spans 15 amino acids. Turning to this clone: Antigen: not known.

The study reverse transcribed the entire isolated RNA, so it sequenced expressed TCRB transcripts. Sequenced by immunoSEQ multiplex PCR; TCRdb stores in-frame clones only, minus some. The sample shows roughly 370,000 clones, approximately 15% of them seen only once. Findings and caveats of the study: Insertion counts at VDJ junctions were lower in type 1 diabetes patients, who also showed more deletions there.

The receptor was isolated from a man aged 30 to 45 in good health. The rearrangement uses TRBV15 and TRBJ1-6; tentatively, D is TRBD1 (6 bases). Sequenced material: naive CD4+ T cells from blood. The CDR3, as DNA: TGTGCCACCAGCAGAGATCAGGGGCCGAATTCACCCCTCCACTTT. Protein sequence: CATSRDQGPNSPLHF.